Each of the 28 T cell receptor beta chains below was sequenced from the same sample in a study of blood T cell repertoires in COVID-19. Assay: immunoSEQ multiplex PCR; the TCRdb copy retains only in-frame clones and omits some. The table lists around 220,000 clones, over 80% of them singletons, with approximately 2% in the top ten. Sequenced material: PBMCs or T cells enriched from blood (not recorded which). The receptors derive from a woman aged 18-35 years who had recovered from COVID-19.

The chain recombines TRBV2 with TRBJ2-1, with TRBD2 identical over 10 bases. With 4 bases clipped from V and 9 bases from J, the junction kept 3 bases outside the gene matches. The CDR3 is made up of 13 amino acids. CDR1 and CDR2 (germline): SNHLY, FYNNEI. The CDR3 loop reads CASSASGGIEQFF. The CDR3 DNA reads as TGTGCCAGCAGTGCTAGCGGGGGAATTGAGCAGTTCTTC.

This clone was recorded once. The chain couples TRBV4-1 to TRBJ1-4; 8 nucleotides match TRBD1. The junction had 9 bases not matched to a gene; V was cut back by 2 bases and J by 7 bases. The CDR3 length is 16 residues. From germline, CDR1 is MGHRA and CDR2 YSYEKL. CDR3 residues: CASSQFPRGRSEKLFF. In DNA form, the CDR3 reads TGCGCCAGCAGCCAATTCCCCAGGGGGCGCAGTGAAAAACTGTTTTTT.

This clone turned up a few times. CDR3 DNA sequence: TGTGCCAGCAGTTACTCGAGTAGCGCAGGGGCGACGCGGGATGGCTACACCTTC. The encoded protein is CASSYSSSAGATRDGYTF. The chain has TRBV6-2 or TRBV6-3 and TRBJ1-2; tentatively, D is TRBD1 (6 bases). CDR1 and CDR2 (germline): MNHEY, SVGEGT. Trimming removed 0 bases at V and 6 bases at J, with 23 bases between. This CDR3 comprises 18 residues.

J is TRBJ1-1 and V is TRBV5-1; 8 bases fit TRBD1. The CDR3 totals 15 residues. V was pared by 7 bases and J by 1 base, with 9 bases of the junction left unmatched. Looked up from germline, CDR1 is SGHRS and CDR2 is YFSETQ. As DNA, the CDR3 is TGCGCCAGCGCTATTATAGGGACAGGGAACACTGAAGCTTTCTTT. Translating gives CASAIIGTGNTEAFF.

This chain joins TRBV11-3 and TRBJ2-1; D gene unclear. Trimming left V 11 bases short and J 7 bases short, with 21 bases between. The CDR3 has 14 amino acids. Germline CDR1 SGHNT, CDR2 YENEEA. The CDR3 protein is CAVSSSILTNEQFF. As DNA, the CDR3 is TGTGCCGTATCTTCCAGCATATTGACAAATGAGCAGTTCTTC.

The genes are TRBV7-6 and TRBJ1-4; 8 positions agree with TRBD1. V was clipped by 1 base and J by 0 bases; unmatched bases: 4. CDR1 is SGHVS, CDR2 FNYEAQ, per germline. The CDR3 length is 17 residues. CDR3 in DNA: TGTGCCAGCAGCTTAGAACCACAGGGGGCAACTAATGAAAAACTGTTTTTT. Residues: CASSLEPQGATNEKLFF.

This clone came up once. The V call is TRBV3-1 (or the pseudogene TRBV3-2), the J call TRBJ1-2, with D maybe TRBD1 (5 bases). CDR3 length: 13 residues. Germline V CDR1 and CDR2: LGHDT, YNNKEL (reference sequence). V was pared by 1 base and J by 6 bases, with 9 bases between. The CDR3 region is CASSQVGGDGYTF. The CDR3 coding sequence is TGTGCCAGCAGCCAAGTCGGGGGAGATGGCTACACCTTC.

The chain is built from TRBV15 and TRBJ2-3; 8 positions agree with TRBD2. CDR3 size: 16 residues. Germline CDR1 and CDR2: LNHNV and YYDKDF (reference sequence). Trimming cost V 2 bases and J 4 bases; bases outside gene matches: 8. CDR3 in DNA: TGTGCCACCAGCAGACCCGGGACTAGATCTCCAGATACGCAGTATTTT. Its protein is CATSRPGTRSPDTQYF. Using reference TRBV15 and TRBJ2-3 for the parts outside the CDR3, the full variable domain is DAMVIQNPRYQVTQFGKPVTLSCSQTLNHNVMYWYQQKSSQAPKLLFHYYDKDFNNEADTPDNFQSRRPNTSFCFLDIRSPGLGDTAMYLCATSRPGTRSPDTQYFGPGTRLTVL.

The chain is built from TRBV3-1 (or the pseudogene TRBV3-2) and TRBJ2-2; TRBD1 aligns across 8 bases. Unmatched junction bases numbered 12, after V lost 3 bases and J lost 6 bases. The CDR3 sequence is 17 residues long. Germline lookup yields CDR1 LGHDT and CDR2 YNNKEL (reference sequence). The CDR3 sequence is CASSHQRTGMVAGELFF. The CDR3 DNA is TGTGCCAGCAGCCACCAACGGACAGGGATGGTCGCCGGGGAGCTGTTTTTT.

The rearrangement uses TRBV9 and TRBJ2-1; 10 bases map to TRBD2. This CDR3 region has 15 residues. Germline CDR1 is SGDLS and CDR2 is YYNGEE. J lost 6 bases, V lost 3 bases, and 6 bases had no gene match. The CDR3 bases are TGTGCCAGCAGCGGCAGCGGGGGGGCTTTCAATGAGCAGTTCTTC. Its protein is CASSGSGGAFNEQFF.

This rearrangement joins TRBV7-8 to TRBJ1-6, with 8 positions matching TRBD1. The CDR3 is 15 amino acids. After removal of 6 bases from V and 8 bases from J, the junction contained 9 bases not matched to a gene. From germline, CDR1 is SGHVS and CDR2 FQNEAQ. CDR3 bases: TGTGCCAGCAGTTCCGGACAGGGAGGAGATTCACCCCTCCACTTT. This translates into CASSSGQGGDSPLHF.

This clone was seen only once. The J gene is TRBJ1-1, the V gene TRBV19, with 9 bases matching TRBD1. Per germline, CDR1 LNHDA and CDR2 SQIVND (reference sequence). After removal of 7 bases from V and 1 base from J, the junction contained 7 bases not matched to a gene. The CDR3 has 15 residues. The CDR3 here is CASNRDRATNTEAFF. CDR3 coding DNA: TGTGCCAGTAACCGGGACAGGGCCACGAACACTGAAGCTTTCTTT. Full variable domain (outside the CDR3, taken from reference TRBV19 and TRBJ1-1): DGGITQSPKYLFRKEGQNVTLSCEQNLNHDAMYWYRQDPGQGLRLIYYSQIVNDFQKGDIAEGYSVSREKKESFPLTVTSAQKNPTAFYLCASNRDRATNTEAFFGQGTRLTVV.

This clone was seen at least ten times. The chain combines TRBV11-1 with TRBJ2-1; D remains unclear. Germline V CDR1 and CDR2: SGHAT, FQDESV (reference sequence). CDR3 length equals 12 residues. The V and J ends lost 5 bases and 7 bases respectively, with 9 bases between them. The CDR3 bases are TGTGCCAGCAGCACCCAGGCTAATGAGCAGTTCTTC. Translation: CASSTQANEQFF.

The V gene is TRBV28, the J gene TRBJ1-6; 11 nucleotides agree with TRBD1. The length of the CDR3 is 17 residues. V lost 1 base, J lost 6 bases, and 5 bases stayed unmatched. Germline CDR1 MDHEN, CDR2 SYDVKM. The CDR3 DNA follows: TGTGCCAGCAGTTTATCCCGGACAGGGGGCTCTAATTCACCCCTCCACTTT. Translating gives CASSLSRTGGSNSPLHF.

The V and J genes are TRBV27 and TRBJ1-1; 9 bases agree with TRBD1. This CDR3 region has 14 residues. V gave up 5 bases and J gave up 7 bases; unmatched junction bases: 8. From germline, CDR1 is MNHEY and CDR2 SMNVEV (reference sequence). CDR3 in DNA: TGTGCCAGCAGTATCGGACAGGGGCGGGGTGAAGCTTTCTTT. Translated, it gives CASSIGQGRGEAFF.

The V and J genes are TRBV20-1 and TRBJ2-7; 7 bases agree with TRBD2. Germline CDR1 reads DFQATT; CDR2 reads SNEGSKA (reference sequence). V dropped 6 bases and J dropped 7; count of bases not matched to a gene: 15. There are 14 residues in the CDR3. For the CDR3, the DNA is TGCAGTGCCAGTGGTACGGGAGGCCCCTGGGAGCAGTACTTC. This encodes CSASGTGGPWEQYF.

The genes are TRBV2 and TRBJ2-3, with 8 nucleotides matching TRBD2. CDR1 and CDR2 from the germline V gene are SNHLY and FYNNEI. The CDR3 is made up of 14 amino acids. Germline trimming cut 8 bases from V and 6 bases from J; bases unmatched to any gene: 10. This chain's CDR3 is CASGTEGGGDTQYF. The CDR3 nucleotides are TGTGCCAGCGGCACAGAGGGCGGGGGGGATACGCAGTATTTT. Using reference TRBV2 and TRBJ2-3 for the parts outside the CDR3, the full variable domain is EPEVTQTPSHQVTQMGQEVILRCVPISNHLYFYWYRQILGQKVEFLVSFYNNEISEKSEIFDDQFSVERPDGSNFTLKIRSTKLEDSAMYFCASGTEGGGDTQYFGPGTRLTVL.

V is TRBV7-2 and J is TRBJ1-5, with 8 positions matching TRBD1. The J segment lost 2 bases and the V segment lost 8 bases, leaving 5 bases of the junction unmatched. CDR3 length: 14 residues. Germline V gene data show CDR1 as SGHTA and CDR2 as FQGNSA. This chain's CDR3 is CASSDRVGNQPQHF. CDR3 coding DNA: TGTGCCAGCTCGGACAGGGTAGGCAATCAGCCCCAGCATTTT.

The rearrangement joins TRBV5-1 to TRBJ1-3; tentative D call: TRBD1 (5 bases). Trimming cost V 0 bases and J 0 bases, with 13 bases left between them. Germline lookup yields CDR1 SGHRS and CDR2 YFSETQ. The CDR3 totals 17 residues. The CDR3 bases are TGCGCCAGCAGCTTGGTAGGCGCGGGACCCTCTGGAAACACCATATATTTT. It codes for CASSLVGAGPSGNTIYF.

This chain joins TRBV15 and TRBJ2-7; a possible D gene is TRBD1 (6 bases). Trimming removed 6 bases at V and 0 bases at J, with 9 bases between. Germline CDR1 LNHNV, CDR2 YYDKDF (reference sequence). CDR3 length: 13 residues. In nucleotides, the CDR3 is TGTGCCACCAGTTTGGGGGCCTCCTACGAGCAGTACTTC. This sequence encodes CATSLGASYEQYF.

V is TRBV18 and J is TRBJ1-1, with D tentatively TRBD1 (5 bases). Per germline, CDR1 KGHSH and CDR2 LQKENI. V lost 2 bases, J lost 1 base, and 14 bases lay in between. The CDR3 loop spans 16 amino acids. The CDR3 DNA reads as TGTGCCAGCTCACCATACGTCGGCAGGGAGAACACTGAAGCTTTCTTT. Encoded protein: CASSPYVGRENTEAFF. Full variable domain (remainder filled in from reference TRBV18 and TRBJ1-1): NAGVMQNPRHLVRRRGQEARLRCSPMKGHSHVYWYRQLPEEGLKFMVYLQKENIIDESGMPKERFSAEFPKEGPSILRIQQVVRGDSAAYFCASSPYVGRENTEAFFGQGTRLTVV.

The chain has TRBV10-2 and TRBJ2-5, with 8 bases fitting TRBD2. Unmatched junction bases numbered 3, after V lost 3 bases and J lost 3 bases. Per germline, CDR1 WSHSY and CDR2 SAAADI. The CDR3 has 14 residues. The CDR3 sequence: CASSDVSGEETQYF. CDR3 nucleotide sequence: TGCGCCAGCAGTGACGTTAGCGGGGAAGAGACCCAGTACTTC.

This chain connects TRBV6-5 to TRBJ1-2; D remains ambiguous. Germline lookup yields CDR1 MNHEY and CDR2 SVGAGI. V gave up 7 bases and J gave up 8 bases, with 11 bases separating them. The CDR3 runs to 11 residues. CDR3 in amino acids: CASKGGRGYTF. The CDR3 nucleotides are TGTGCCAGCAAGGGAGGGAGAGGCTACACCTTC.

This chain joins TRBV3-1 (or the pseudogene TRBV3-2) and TRBJ1-2, with TRBD1 as a possible D gene (6 bases). V was clipped by 2 bases and J by 8 bases, with 21 bases between them. This CDR3 contains 16 residues. Germline V gene lookup returns CDR1 LGHDT and CDR2 YNNKEL (reference sequence). CDR3 DNA sequence: TGTGCCAGCAGCCAACGTGGGGCGGGGGGCCGGAGCGGCTACACCTTC. Protein sequence: CASSQRGAGGRSGYTF.

V gene TRBV2 combines with J gene TRBJ2-2; possible D gene TRBD2, 5 bases. V was pared by 7 bases and J by 3 bases, with 18 bases between. The CDR3 has 16 amino acids. CDR1 and CDR2 (germline): SNHLY, FYNNEI. The CDR3 DNA reads as TGTGCCAGCAAGGCGGTCGGGCAGAGGGACACCGGGGAGCTGTTTTTT. Protein: CASKAVGQRDTGELFF.

This chain uses TRBV7-9 with TRBJ1-1; TRBD1 matches at 8 bases. The germline gives CDR1 SEHNR, CDR2 FQNEAQ (reference sequence). V trimming: 5 bases; J trimming: 5 bases; junction bases outside the gene matches: 7. There are 14 residues in the CDR3. CDR3 sequence (DNA): TGTGCCAGCAGCCCGCAGGGGGCGCGGACTGAAGCTTTCTTT. Translation gives CASSPQGARTEAFF.

The chain carries TRBV6-5 and TRBJ1-3; 7 bases match TRBD1. The trim removed 7 bases at V and 0 bases at J, leaving 6 bases unmatched. CDR1 and CDR2 from the germline V gene are MNHEY and SVGAGI. The CDR3 runs to 15 residues. CDR3 loop: CASTADRVSGNTIYF. The CDR3 bases are TGTGCCAGCACCGCCGACAGGGTCTCTGGAAACACCATATATTTT.

This clone has only a few counts. V usage is TRBV9 and J usage is TRBJ1-5, with TRBD1 matching 8 bases. Germline CDR1 and CDR2: SGDLS and YYNGEE. The J segment lost 2 bases and the V segment lost 4 bases, leaving 14 bases of the junction unmatched. The CDR3 runs to 18 residues. In nucleotides, the CDR3 is TGTGCCAGCAGCCTACAGGGGGACGACACATGTGGCAATCAGCCCCAGCATTTT. This codes for CASSLQGDDTCGNQPQHF.